This T cell receptor beta chain came from a study of T cell repertoires in cytomegalovirus infection. Overall study: It was the public TCR beta signatures that indicated both CMV infection and matching HLA type.

Study-level points and caveats: CMV-specific HLA-C-restricted TCR beta clonotypes dominated the ex vivo response. Adding up the frequency of public TCR beta families identified people who carried CMV plus the relevant HLA.

As concerns this clonotype: Antigen: not known.

MiXCR, applied by TCRdb to the reads, yields one record per CDR3 protein. Of about 450,000 distinct CDR3 sequences listed, roughly a third are singletons. The CDR3 sequence is 15 residues long. The V gene's germline CDR1 is SGHRS and CDR2 YFSETQ. The V end was cut by 0 bases, the J end by 2 bases, with 10 bases between. The gene calls are TRBV5-1 and TRBJ2-3; D is perhaps TRBD2 (5 bases). The source of this sequence is a human donor in good health (CMV status not recorded). Some clones in this sample may be carry-over from other donors' samples. Sequenced material: PBMCs. The CDR3 sequence is CASSLAGVNTDTQYF. The CDR3 bases are TGCGCCAGCAGCTTGGCCGGGGTAAACACAGATACGCAGTATTTT.